A selection of T cell receptor beta chains follows, all from one sample in a study of shared clonotypes between healthy human individuals. Clones were sequenced by immunoSEQ multiplex PCR, and TCRdb holds only the in-frame ones, with some missing. The sample holds 850,000 to 1,200,000 clones, around 74% seen once. The source material was memory CD4+ T cells sorted from blood. The receptors originated from a man aged 18 to 29 in good health. Each CDR3 is given with its conserved first and last residue. Each record gives: CDR3 DNA, CDR3 protein, clone size, J gene, V gene, D gene. A D gene is named only where the DNA matches it firmly. The size of a clone is reported for some rows only, either as once, few or many, or as a class for expanded clones.

CDR3 DNA: TGTGCCAGCAGTGTGACAGGGAATAGCAATCAGCCCCAGCATTTT
CDR3 protein: CASSVTGNSNQPQHF
clone size: NA
J gene: TRBJ1-5
V gene: TRBV27
D gene: TRBD1

CDR3 DNA: TGTGCCAGTAATAGGGACGGCAATCAGCCCCAGCATTTT
CDR3 protein: CASNRDGNQPQHF
clone size: NA
J gene: TRBJ1-5
V gene: TRBV19
D gene: NA

CDR3 DNA: TGTGCCAGCAGCGTCGAACTAGCAACTAATGAAAAACTGTTTTTT
CDR3 protein: CASSVELATNEKLFF
clone size: NA
J gene: TRBJ1-4
V gene: TRBV5-8
D gene: NA

CDR3 DNA: TGTGCCAGCAGCTTTAAGGCGGCCCGACAGGGCCTTCAAGAGACCCAGTACTTC
CDR3 protein: CASSFKAARQGLQETQYF
clone size: NA
J gene: TRBJ2-5
V gene: TRBV5-6
D gene: TRBD1

CDR3 DNA: TGTGCCATCAGGCCGACTAGCGGGCAAGATACGCAGTATTTT
CDR3 protein: CAIRPTSGQDTQYF
clone size: NA
J gene: TRBJ2-3
V gene: TRBV10-3
D gene: TRBD2

CDR3 DNA: TGTGCCAGCAGCTTGGCCCTGGCGTCACCCCTCCACTTT
CDR3 protein: CASSLALASPLHF
clone size: NA
J gene: TRBJ1-6
V gene: TRBV5-5
D gene: NA

CDR3 DNA: TGTGCCAGCAATGGAGGGGCCTACGAGCAGTACTTC
CDR3 protein: CASNGGAYEQYF
clone size: NA
J gene: TRBJ2-7
V gene: TRBV6-6
D gene: NA

CDR3 DNA: TGTGCCAGCAGCCCCGACGACATTCAGCCCCAGCATTTT
CDR3 protein: CASSPDDIQPQHF
clone size: NA
J gene: TRBJ1-5
V gene: TRBV7-2
D gene: NA

CDR3 DNA: TGCAGCGTTGTAACTAGCGGGAGTACAGATACGCAGTATTTT
CDR3 protein: CSVVTSGSTDTQYF
clone size: NA
J gene: TRBJ2-3
V gene: TRBV29-1
D gene: TRBD2

CDR3 DNA: TGCAGCGTTGAAGTTGGGGGAGGCACAAAACTGTTTTTT
CDR3 protein: CSVEVGGGTKLFF
clone size: NA
J gene: TRBJ1-4
V gene: TRBV29-1
D gene: NA

CDR3 DNA: TGTGCCAGCAGTAGAAGCAGAGGGACAGGGCTATACGAGCAGTACTTC
CDR3 protein: CASSRSRGTGLYEQYF
clone size: many
J gene: TRBJ2-7
V gene: TRBV27
D gene: TRBD1